The subject of this entry is one T cell receptor beta chain. Its antigen is undetermined. CDR3 size: 15 residues. Trimming pared 0 bases from V and 0 bases from J, leaving 3 bases between. Germline loops: CDR1 MNHNS, CDR2 SASEGT. The entry originates in a study of T cell responses to AZD1222 COVID-19 vaccine. Study-level findings and limits: Reportedly, nearly half the spike-specific TCRs target unmutated variant regions.

Here immunoSEQ multiplex PCR was the method, and the copy in TCRdb shows in-frame clones only, minus some. The data hold about 130,000 clones, with approximately 84% observed a single time. This rearrangement joins TRBV6-1 to TRBJ2-6; D is unclear. The sample was peripheral blood, taken on day 0 of AZD1222 vaccination. The TCR originated in an adult in good health. CDR3 residues: CASSEAGSGANVLTF. CDR3 coding DNA: TGTGCCAGCAGTGAAGCGGGCTCTGGGGCCAACGTCCTGACTTTC.